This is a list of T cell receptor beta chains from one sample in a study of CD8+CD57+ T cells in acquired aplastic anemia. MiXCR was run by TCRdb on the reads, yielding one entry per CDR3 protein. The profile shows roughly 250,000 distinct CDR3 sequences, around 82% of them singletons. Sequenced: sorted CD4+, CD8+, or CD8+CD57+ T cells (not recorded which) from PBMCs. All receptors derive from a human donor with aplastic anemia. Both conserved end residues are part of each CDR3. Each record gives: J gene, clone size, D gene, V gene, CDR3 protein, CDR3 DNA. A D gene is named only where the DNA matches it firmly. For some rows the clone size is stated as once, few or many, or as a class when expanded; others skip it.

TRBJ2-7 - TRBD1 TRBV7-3 CASSSRDRGNNQQYF TGTGCCAGCAGCTCACGGGACAGGGGGAACAACCAGCAGTACTTC
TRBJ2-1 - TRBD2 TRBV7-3 CASSLSGGNNEQFF TGTGCCAGCAGCTTGAGCGGGGGGAACAATGAGCAGTTCTTC
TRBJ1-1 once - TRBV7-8 CASSLVDPDTQYFFF TGTGCCAGCAGCTTGGTAGACCCAGATACGCAGTATTTTTTCTTT
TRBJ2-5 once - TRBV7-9 CASSLGQGTGEPFYF TGTGCCAGCAGCTTAGGGCAGGGAACCGGGGAGCCGTTTTACTTC
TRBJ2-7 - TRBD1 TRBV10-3 CAIVAGTGDYEQYF TGTGCCATCGTCGCCGGGACAGGGGACTACGAGCAGTACTTC
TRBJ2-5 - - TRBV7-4 CASSVGVTSSTSYF TGTGCCAGCAGTGTAGGGGTTACGAGCAGTACCTCGTACTTC
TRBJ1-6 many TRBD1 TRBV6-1 CASSSDRGLTPLHF TGTGCCAGCAGCTCGGACAGGGGGCTAACACCCCTCCACTTT
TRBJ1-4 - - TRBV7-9 CASSFKRSGGSEEFF TGTGCCAGCAGCTTTAAAAGAAGCGGGGGGAGCGAAGAGTTTTTT
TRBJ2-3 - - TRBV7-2 CASGVGGTGAWGF TGTGCCAGCGGCGTCGGGGGCACAGGTGCGTGGGGTTTT
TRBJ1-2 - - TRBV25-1 CASSNRVDGYTF TGTGCCAGCAGCAACAGGGTTGATGGCTACACCTTC
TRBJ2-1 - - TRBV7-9 CAGQVAREDQFF TGTGCCGGACAGGTAGCTAGGGAGGACCAGTTCTTC
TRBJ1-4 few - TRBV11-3 CASSLVLTGEKLFF TGTGCCAGCAGTTTGGTTCTGACAGGTGAAAAACTGTTTTTT
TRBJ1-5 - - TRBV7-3 CASSSRGTWGQHF TGTGCCAGCAGTTCTCGCGGGACTTGGGGACAGCATTTT
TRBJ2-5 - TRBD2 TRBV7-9 CASSFRGSGGNTQYF TGTGCCAGCAGCTTTCGCGGGAGCGGGGGGAACACTCAGTACTTC
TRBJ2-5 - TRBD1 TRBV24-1 CATRGDSYQETQYF TGTGCCACCAGAGGGGACAGCTACCAAGAGACCCAGTACTTC
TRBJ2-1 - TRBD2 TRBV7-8 CASSFPGGAETQEQFF TGTGCCAGCAGCTTTCCGGGAGGCGCCGAGACGCAGGAGCAGTTCTTC
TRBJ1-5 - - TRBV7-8 CATSRAGRANQPQHF TGTGCCACCAGCAGAGCGGGACGGGCCAATCAGCCCCAGCATTTT
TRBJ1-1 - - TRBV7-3 CASSLAVSPDTEYFF TGTGCCAGCAGCCTAGCGGTAAGTCCCGATACGGAATATTTCTTT
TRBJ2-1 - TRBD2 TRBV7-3 CASSLSRSGGSDEQFF TGTGCCAGCAGCTTATCAAGAAGCGGGGGGAGTGATGAGCAGTTCTTC
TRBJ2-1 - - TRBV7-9 CASSFPGSYRANVQFF TGTGCCAGCAGCTTTCCGGGTAGCTACAGGGCCAACGTCCAGTTCTTC
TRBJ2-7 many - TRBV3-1 CASSQDITYEQYF TGTGCCAGCAGCCAAGACATTACCTACGAGCAGTACTTC
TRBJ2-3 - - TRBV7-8 CASGEGGADAKYF TGTGCCAGCGGGGAAGGGGGAGCAGACGCTAAGTATTTT